These T cell receptor beta chains were read from a single sample in a study of T-cell reconstitution after alpha-beta-depleted transplantation in children. TCRdb processed the PCR reads anew with MiXCR; each CDR3 protein has one entry. The sample records approximately 130,000 distinct CDR3 sequences, around a tenth being singletons. Sequencing was performed on PBMCs, mostly from graft donor cells, taken 180 days after TCRalphabeta/CD19-depleted stem cell transplant. Receptors originate from a girl less than two years old who had a stem cell transplant for combined immunodeficiency, so the T cells may come from the graft donor. The CDR3 runs from the conserved cysteine through the conserved F or W. The order of the fields is D gene, V gene, clone size, J gene, CDR3 DNA, CDR3 protein. A D gene is named only where the DNA matches it firmly. Only part of the rows carry a size: once, few, many, or a class if the clone is expanded.

D gene: -
V gene: TRBV20-1
clone size: -
J gene: TRBJ2-1
CDR3 DNA: TGCAGTGCCTACAGAGGTTTCAATGAGCAGTTCTTC
CDR3 protein: CSAYRGFNEQFF

D gene: -
V gene: TRBV14
clone size: few
J gene: TRBJ2-1
CDR3 DNA: TGTGCCAGCAGCCCTTTGCCGGATCTACATGGGAATGAGCAGTTCTTC
CDR3 protein: CASSPLPDLHGNEQFF

D gene: -
V gene: TRBV5-1
clone size: -
J gene: TRBJ2-1
CDR3 DNA: TGCGCCAGCAGCCCGGACGGGGTGGGCTCCTACAATGAGCAGTTCTTC
CDR3 protein: CASSPDGVGSYNEQFF

D gene: -
V gene: TRBV11-2
clone size: -
J gene: TRBJ2-4
CDR3 DNA: TGTGCCAGCAGCTTAAGGCTTAACATTCAGTACTTC
CDR3 protein: CASSLRLNIQYF

D gene: -
V gene: TRBV12-3/TRBV12-4
clone size: few
J gene: TRBJ1-1
CDR3 DNA: TGTGCCAGCAGTCACGGGACGGTGCCCACTGAAGCTTTCTTT
CDR3 protein: CASSHGTVPTEAFF

D gene: -
V gene: TRBV30
clone size: few
J gene: TRBJ1-5
CDR3 DNA: TGTGCCTGGAGTATGGGGGATCAGCCCCAGCATTTT
CDR3 protein: CAWSMGDQPQHF

D gene: TRBD1
V gene: TRBV5-1
clone size: -
J gene: TRBJ2-3
CDR3 DNA: TGCGCCAGCAGCTTGACCCCCGCCGGGACAGGGTTTATCACAGATACGCAGTATTTT
CDR3 protein: CASSLTPAGTGFITDTQYF

D gene: -
V gene: TRBV12-3/TRBV12-4
clone size: many
J gene: TRBJ2-3
CDR3 DNA: TGTGCCAGCACTCCCGTGGGGGCAGATACGCAGTATTTT
CDR3 protein: CASTPVGADTQYF

D gene: TRBD1
V gene: TRBV14
clone size: few
J gene: TRBJ2-7
CDR3 DNA: TGTGCCAGCAGCCAGACCCGGGACAGAAACTACGAGCAGTACTTC
CDR3 protein: CASSQTRDRNYEQYF

D gene: TRBD1
V gene: TRBV5-1
clone size: -
J gene: TRBJ1-5
CDR3 DNA: TGCGCCAGCAGCTTGGATGGGACAGCCGATCAGCCCCAGCATTTT
CDR3 protein: CASSLDGTADQPQHF

D gene: TRBD1
V gene: TRBV6-5
clone size: many
J gene: TRBJ2-1
CDR3 DNA: TGTGCCAGCAGTTATTCCAGGACAGGGGAGAATGAGCAGTTCTTC
CDR3 protein: CASSYSRTGENEQFF

D gene: -
V gene: TRBV7-2
clone size: few
J gene: TRBJ2-7
CDR3 DNA: TGTGCCAGCAGCTCCAGGGGCTGGGAGCAGTACTTC
CDR3 protein: CASSSRGWEQYF

D gene: TRBD1
V gene: TRBV5-5
clone size: -
J gene: TRBJ2-5
CDR3 DNA: TGTGCCAGCAGCTTGGCAACAGGGGCGGAGACCCAGTACTTC
CDR3 protein: CASSLATGAETQYF

D gene: -
V gene: TRBV5-1
clone size: -
J gene: TRBJ2-2
CDR3 DNA: TGCGCCAGCAGCTGGAACACCGGGGAGCTGTTTTTT
CDR3 protein: CASSWNTGELFF

D gene: TRBD2
V gene: TRBV20-1
clone size: few
J gene: TRBJ2-3
CDR3 DNA: TGCAGTGCTAGGCCTACAGGGTTCATGGGACTAGCGTCAGATACGCAGTATTTT
CDR3 protein: CSARPTGFMGLASDTQYF

D gene: TRBD1
V gene: TRBV6-2/TRBV6-3
clone size: -
J gene: TRBJ2-1
CDR3 DNA: TGTGCCAGCAGTTCACAGGGGGCGTTCTACAATGAGCAGTTCTTC
CDR3 protein: CASSSQGAFYNEQFF

D gene: -
V gene: TRBV2
clone size: few
J gene: TRBJ1-5
CDR3 DNA: TGTGCCAGCAGTTGGGGAGTCAATCAGCCCCAGCATTTT
CDR3 protein: CASSWGVNQPQHF

D gene: TRBD2
V gene: TRBV29-1
clone size: few
J gene: TRBJ2-1
CDR3 DNA: TGCAGCGTTGAAGAGGGACTAGCGGGAGGCCCCCTTGAGTTCTTC
CDR3 protein: CSVEEGLAGGPLEFF

D gene: TRBD1
V gene: TRBV20-1
clone size: -
J gene: TRBJ2-7
CDR3 DNA: TGCAGTGCTAGGAAGGACAGGGCCTACGAGCAGTACTTC
CDR3 protein: CSARKDRAYEQYF

D gene: -
V gene: TRBV20-1
clone size: -
J gene: TRBJ2-7
CDR3 DNA: TGCAGTGCTAGACAGCCATCCTACGAGCAGTACTTC
CDR3 protein: CSARQPSYEQYF

D gene: TRBD2
V gene: TRBV20-1
clone size: -
J gene: TRBJ2-1
CDR3 DNA: TGCAGTGCCAATTTCGGGACTAGCGGGGGACAGGAGCAGTTCTTC
CDR3 protein: CSANFGTSGGQEQFF

D gene: -
V gene: TRBV20-1
clone size: few
J gene: TRBJ2-1
CDR3 DNA: TGCAGTGCTAGAGCTCCACAGGGAGTGGGGGAGCAGTTCTTC
CDR3 protein: CSARAPQGVGEQFF

D gene: -
V gene: TRBV18
clone size: few
J gene: TRBJ1-5
CDR3 DNA: TGTGCCAGCTCACCAAATGGGGGGGAAAGTCAGCCCCAGCATTTT
CDR3 protein: CASSPNGGESQPQHF

D gene: -
V gene: TRBV12-3/TRBV12-4
clone size: -
J gene: TRBJ2-2
CDR3 DNA: TGTGCCAGCAGAGATATCAGGGGCACCGGGGAGCTGTTTTTT
CDR3 protein: CASRDIRGTGELFF

D gene: TRBD1
V gene: TRBV4-3
clone size: -
J gene: TRBJ1-3
CDR3 DNA: TGCACCAGCAGCCGCTACGACAGGGCTGGAAACACCATATATTTT
CDR3 protein: CTSSRYDRAGNTIYF

D gene: TRBD2
V gene: TRBV7-3
clone size: few
J gene: TRBJ2-5
CDR3 DNA: TGTGCCAGCAGCGTACGGGGGGGGCCCCAGTACTTC
CDR3 protein: CASSVRGGPQYF

D gene: -
V gene: TRBV4-3
clone size: -
J gene: TRBJ2-3
CDR3 DNA: TGCGCCAGCAGCCCAGTACCCAGTAGCACAGATACGCAGTATTTT
CDR3 protein: CASSPVPSSTDTQYF

D gene: TRBD2
V gene: TRBV7-2
clone size: few
J gene: TRBJ2-3
CDR3 DNA: TGTGCCAGCAGCTTATGGGGACTAGCGGCCACAGATACGCAGTATTTT
CDR3 protein: CASSLWGLAATDTQYF

D gene: -
V gene: TRBV7-9
clone size: -
J gene: TRBJ2-7
CDR3 DNA: TGTGCCAGCAGCCCCCAGACCGGGACATACTTCTACGAGCAGTACTTC
CDR3 protein: CASSPQTGTYFYEQYF

D gene: -
V gene: TRBV29-1
clone size: many
J gene: TRBJ2-5
CDR3 DNA: TGCAGCGGGGGTTTTATCGGGGAGACCCAGTACTTC
CDR3 protein: CSGGFIGETQYF

D gene: -
V gene: TRBV18
clone size: -
J gene: TRBJ2-4
CDR3 DNA: TGTGCCAGCTCACATCGGGTGTTAGCCAAAAACATTCAGTACTTC
CDR3 protein: CASSHRVLAKNIQYF

D gene: -
V gene: TRBV9
clone size: -
J gene: TRBJ1-2
CDR3 DNA: TGTGCCAGCAGCGTAAGTCTCGCTTCGGGAGGCTACACCTTC
CDR3 protein: CASSVSLASGGYTF

D gene: -
V gene: TRBV5-1
clone size: -
J gene: TRBJ2-3
CDR3 DNA: TGCGCCAGCAGCTTAGCAGCCACAGATACGCAGTATTTT
CDR3 protein: CASSLAATDTQYF

D gene: -
V gene: TRBV24-1
clone size: few
J gene: TRBJ2-5
CDR3 DNA: TGTGCCACCAGTAGCCCATATGCGGGGGAGACCCAGTACTTC
CDR3 protein: CATSSPYAGETQYF

D gene: TRBD1
V gene: TRBV5-1
clone size: few
J gene: TRBJ1-2
CDR3 DNA: TGCGCCAGCAGCTTGCAGGGACAGGGGGCAGTTGGCTACACCTTC
CDR3 protein: CASSLQGQGAVGYTF

D gene: -
V gene: TRBV10-3
clone size: many
J gene: TRBJ2-7
CDR3 DNA: TGTGCCATCAGGGATCAGACGGGATCCTACGAGCAGTACTTC
CDR3 protein: CAIRDQTGSYEQYF

D gene: -
V gene: TRBV12-3/TRBV12-4
clone size: few
J gene: TRBJ1-1
CDR3 DNA: TGTGCCAGCAGTTTAGGAGGATCGTCTGAAGCTTTCTTT
CDR3 protein: CASSLGGSSEAFF

D gene: TRBD2
V gene: TRBV10-3
clone size: few
J gene: TRBJ2-5
CDR3 DNA: TGTGCCATCAGCAGCGGGGGCCAAGAGACCCAGTACTTC
CDR3 protein: CAISSGGQETQYF

D gene: TRBD2
V gene: TRBV7-3
clone size: few
J gene: TRBJ2-1
CDR3 DNA: TGTGCCAGCAGCTTACAGGGACTAGCGGGAGAAGAGCAGTTCTTC
CDR3 protein: CASSLQGLAGEEQFF

D gene: TRBD1
V gene: TRBV3-1
clone size: -
J gene: TRBJ2-1
CDR3 DNA: TGTGCCAGCAGCCTCGACAGGGGGCGGCACAATGAGCAGTTCTTC
CDR3 protein: CASSLDRGRHNEQFF

D gene: -
V gene: TRBV3-1
clone size: few
J gene: TRBJ1-1
CDR3 DNA: TGTGCCAGCAGCCAAGACCTGGGGAGGAACACTGAAGCTTTCTTT
CDR3 protein: CASSQDLGRNTEAFF

D gene: TRBD2
V gene: TRBV20-1
clone size: -
J gene: TRBJ2-7
CDR3 DNA: TGCAGTGCTAGAGTAACTAGCGGGAGCCCTTACGAGCAGTACTTC
CDR3 protein: CSARVTSGSPYEQYF

D gene: TRBD2
V gene: TRBV10-3
clone size: few
J gene: TRBJ2-3
CDR3 DNA: TGTGCCATCACTTCTGGACTAGGGCGAGCAGATACGCAGTATTTT
CDR3 protein: CAITSGLGRADTQYF

D gene: TRBD1
V gene: TRBV6-2/TRBV6-3
clone size: -
J gene: TRBJ1-5
CDR3 DNA: TGTGCCAGCAGTAGGGACAGGGAAAGGTTGCGGCAGCCCCAGCATTTT
CDR3 protein: CASSRDRERLRQPQHF

D gene: TRBD1
V gene: TRBV7-7
clone size: many
J gene: TRBJ2-1
CDR3 DNA: TGTGCTAGTACCTTCCGGGACAGGCGCCCTCGAGGGGAGCAGTTCTTC
CDR3 protein: CASTFRDRRPRGEQFF

D gene: -
V gene: TRBV5-1
clone size: many
J gene: TRBJ2-7
CDR3 DNA: TGCGCCAGCAGCTTGGGGGCTCCGCGTGAGCAGTACTTC
CDR3 protein: CASSLGAPREQYF

D gene: -
V gene: TRBV3-1
clone size: few
J gene: TRBJ2-1
CDR3 DNA: TGTGCCAGCAGCCAGATAGCGGCATACAATGAGCAGTTCTTC
CDR3 protein: CASSQIAAYNEQFF

D gene: -
V gene: TRBV5-6
clone size: -
J gene: TRBJ1-1
CDR3 DNA: TGTGCCAGCAGCTTGGAGGTAGGGTGGGGAACGAACACTGAAGCTTTCTTT
CDR3 protein: CASSLEVGWGTNTEAFF

D gene: TRBD1
V gene: TRBV7-2
clone size: -
J gene: TRBJ1-5
CDR3 DNA: TGTGCCAGCAGCCGACAGGGGGCCCAGAATCAGCCCCAGCATTTT
CDR3 protein: CASSRQGAQNQPQHF

D gene: -
V gene: TRBV4-2
clone size: few
J gene: TRBJ1-6
CDR3 DNA: TGTGCCAGCAGCCCCCGGGAAGGCTCCTATAATTCACCCCTCCACTTT
CDR3 protein: CASSPREGSYNSPLHF

D gene: -
V gene: TRBV10-3
clone size: -
J gene: TRBJ2-2
CDR3 DNA: TGTGCCATCAGTGAGCTAAGACTCGGACGGGGGGAGCTGTTTTTT
CDR3 protein: CAISELRLGRGELFF

D gene: TRBD1
V gene: TRBV27
clone size: -
J gene: TRBJ1-1
CDR3 DNA: TGTGCCAGCAGTCCAAACAGGGGCGCTGAAGCTTTCTTT
CDR3 protein: CASSPNRGAEAFF

D gene: TRBD2
V gene: TRBV5-5
clone size: few
J gene: TRBJ2-7
CDR3 DNA: TGTGCCAGCAGCTTGGCTAGCGGGCCAACCTACGAGCAGTACTTC
CDR3 protein: CASSLASGPTYEQYF

D gene: TRBD1
V gene: TRBV5-8
clone size: -
J gene: TRBJ1-2
CDR3 DNA: TGTGCCAGCAGCAGCGGACAGGGCATACACTATGGCTACACCTTC
CDR3 protein: CASSSGQGIHYGYTF

D gene: -
V gene: TRBV27
clone size: few
J gene: TRBJ1-2
CDR3 DNA: TGTGCCAGCAGTTTAGGGCTAGCGGGGAGCTATGGCTACACCTTC
CDR3 protein: CASSLGLAGSYGYTF